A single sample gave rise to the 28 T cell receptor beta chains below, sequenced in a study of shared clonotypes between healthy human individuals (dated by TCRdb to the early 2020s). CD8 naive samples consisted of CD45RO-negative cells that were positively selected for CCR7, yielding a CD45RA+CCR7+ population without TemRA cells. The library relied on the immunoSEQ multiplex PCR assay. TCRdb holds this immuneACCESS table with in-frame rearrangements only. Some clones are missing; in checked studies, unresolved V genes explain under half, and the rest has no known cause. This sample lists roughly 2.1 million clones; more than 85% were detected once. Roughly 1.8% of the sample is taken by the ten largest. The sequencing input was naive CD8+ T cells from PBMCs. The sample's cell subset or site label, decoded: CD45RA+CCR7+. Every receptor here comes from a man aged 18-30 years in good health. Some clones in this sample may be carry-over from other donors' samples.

CDR3 in DNA: TGTGCCAGCAGTTTATCAGGGACTATCTACAATGAGCAGTTCTTC. It is translated as CASSLSGTIYNEQFF. This chain connects TRBV27 to TRBJ2-1; 7 bases fit TRBD2. Looked up from germline, CDR1 is MNHEY and CDR2 is SMNVEV (reference sequence). V lost 0 bases to trimming and J lost 3 bases; unmatched junction nucleotides: 2. The CDR3 runs 15 residues.

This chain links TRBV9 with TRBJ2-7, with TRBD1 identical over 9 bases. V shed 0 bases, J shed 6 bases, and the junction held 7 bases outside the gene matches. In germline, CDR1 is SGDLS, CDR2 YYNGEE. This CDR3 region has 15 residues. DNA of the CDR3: TGTGCCAGCAGCGTAGCTCCACAGGGGGCCGTCGAGCAGTACTTC. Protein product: CASSVAPQGAVEQYF. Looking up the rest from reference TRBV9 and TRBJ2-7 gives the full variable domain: DSGVTQTPKHLITATGQRVTLRCSPRSGDLSVYWYQQSLDQGLQFLIQYYNGEERAKGNILERFSAQQFPDLHSELNLSSLELGDSALYFCASSVAPQGAVEQYFGPGTRLTVT.

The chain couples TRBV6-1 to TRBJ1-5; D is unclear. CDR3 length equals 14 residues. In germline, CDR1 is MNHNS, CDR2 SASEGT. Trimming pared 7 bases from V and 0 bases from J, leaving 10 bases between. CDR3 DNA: TGTGCCAGCAATACACCTTATAGCAATCAGCCCCAGCATTTT. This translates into CASNTPYSNQPQHF.

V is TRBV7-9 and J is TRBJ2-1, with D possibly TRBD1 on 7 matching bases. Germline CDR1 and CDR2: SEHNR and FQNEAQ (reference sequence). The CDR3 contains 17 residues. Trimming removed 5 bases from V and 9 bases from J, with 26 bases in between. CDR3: CASSLPEGARVASEQFF. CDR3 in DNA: TGTGCCAGCAGCCTCCCGGAGGGGGCGAGGGTCGCGAGTGAGCAGTTCTTC.

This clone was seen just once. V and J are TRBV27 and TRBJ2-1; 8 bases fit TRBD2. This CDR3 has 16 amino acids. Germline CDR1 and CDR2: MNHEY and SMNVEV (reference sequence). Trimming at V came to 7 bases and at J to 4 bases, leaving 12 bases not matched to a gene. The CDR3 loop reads CASTRGTGGPYNEQFF. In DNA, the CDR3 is TGTGCCAGCACCCGCGGCACGGGAGGGCCTTACAATGAGCAGTTCTTC.

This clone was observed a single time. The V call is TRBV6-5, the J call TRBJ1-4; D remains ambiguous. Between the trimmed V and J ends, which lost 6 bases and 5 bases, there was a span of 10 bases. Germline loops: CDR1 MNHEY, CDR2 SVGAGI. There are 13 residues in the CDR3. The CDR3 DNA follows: TGTGCCAGCAGCGCTCCCCCCAATGAAAAACTGTTTTTT. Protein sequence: CASSAPPNEKLFF.

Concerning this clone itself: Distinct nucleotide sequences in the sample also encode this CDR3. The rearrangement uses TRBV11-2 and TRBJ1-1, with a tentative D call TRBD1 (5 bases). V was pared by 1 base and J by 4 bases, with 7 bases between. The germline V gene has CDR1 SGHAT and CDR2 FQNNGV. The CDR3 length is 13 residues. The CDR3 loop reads CASSLGGVTEAFF. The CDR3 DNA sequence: TGTGCCAGCAGCTTAGGGGGGGTCACTGAAGCTTTCTTT.

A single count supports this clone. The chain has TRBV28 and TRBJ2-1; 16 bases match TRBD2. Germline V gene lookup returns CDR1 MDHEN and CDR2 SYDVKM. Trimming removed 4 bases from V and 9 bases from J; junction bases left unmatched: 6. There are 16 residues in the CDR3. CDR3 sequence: CASSSGTSGRAGEQFF. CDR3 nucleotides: TGTGCCAGCAGTTCTGGGACTAGCGGGAGGGCCGGTGAGCAGTTCTTC.

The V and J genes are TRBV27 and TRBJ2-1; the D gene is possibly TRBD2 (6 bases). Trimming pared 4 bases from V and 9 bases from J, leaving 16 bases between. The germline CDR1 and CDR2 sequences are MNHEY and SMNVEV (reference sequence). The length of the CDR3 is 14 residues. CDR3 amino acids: CASSSGTWAGEQFF. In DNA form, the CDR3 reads TGTGCCAGCAGTTCCGGGACTTGGGCAGGTGAGCAGTTCTTC.

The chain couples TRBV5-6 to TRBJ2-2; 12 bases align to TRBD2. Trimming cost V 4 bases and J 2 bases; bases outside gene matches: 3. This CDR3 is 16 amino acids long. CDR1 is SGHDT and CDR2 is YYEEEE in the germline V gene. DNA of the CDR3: TGTGCCAGCAGCGTCGGACTAGCGGGAAACACCGGGGAGCTGTTTTTT. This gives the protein CASSVGLAGNTGELFF.

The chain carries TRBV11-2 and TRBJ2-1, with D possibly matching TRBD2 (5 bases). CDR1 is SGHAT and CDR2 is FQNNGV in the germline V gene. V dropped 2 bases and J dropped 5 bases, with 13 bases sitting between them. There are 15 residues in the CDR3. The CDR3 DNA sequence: TGTGCCAGCAGCTTATATGGACTCCCGAACAATGAGCAGTTCTTC. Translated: CASSLYGLPNNEQFF.

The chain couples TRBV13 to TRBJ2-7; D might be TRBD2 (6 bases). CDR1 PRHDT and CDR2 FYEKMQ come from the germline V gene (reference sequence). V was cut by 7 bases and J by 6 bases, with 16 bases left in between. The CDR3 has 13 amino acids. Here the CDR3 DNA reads TGTGCCAGCATCATTCGGGGAGGCGTCGAGCAGTACTTC. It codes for CASIIRGGVEQYF.

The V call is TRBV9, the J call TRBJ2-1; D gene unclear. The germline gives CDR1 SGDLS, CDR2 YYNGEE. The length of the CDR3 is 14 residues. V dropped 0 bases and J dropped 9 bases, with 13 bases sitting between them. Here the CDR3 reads CASSVANSPLEQFF. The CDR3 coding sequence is TGTGCCAGCAGCGTAGCTAACAGCCCCCTTGAGCAGTTCTTC.

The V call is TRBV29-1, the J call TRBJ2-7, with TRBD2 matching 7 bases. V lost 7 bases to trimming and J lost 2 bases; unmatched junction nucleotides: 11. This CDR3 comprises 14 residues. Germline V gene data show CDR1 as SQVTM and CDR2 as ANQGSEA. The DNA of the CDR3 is TGCAGCGCGAATCTCGGGGGGAGGACCTACGAGCAGTACTTC. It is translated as CSANLGGRTYEQYF.

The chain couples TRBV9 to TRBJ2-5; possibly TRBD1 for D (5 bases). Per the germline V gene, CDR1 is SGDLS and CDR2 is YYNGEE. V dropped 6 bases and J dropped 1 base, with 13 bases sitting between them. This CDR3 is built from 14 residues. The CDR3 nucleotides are TGTGCCAGCAACATTTGGGGCACCCAAGAGACCCAGTACTTC. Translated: CASNIWGTQETQYF.

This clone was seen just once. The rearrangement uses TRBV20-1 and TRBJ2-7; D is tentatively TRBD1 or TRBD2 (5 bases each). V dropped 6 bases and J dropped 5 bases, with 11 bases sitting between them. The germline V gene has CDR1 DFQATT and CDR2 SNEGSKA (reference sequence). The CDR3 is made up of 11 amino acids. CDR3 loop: CSAKGDHEQYF. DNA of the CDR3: TGCAGTGCCAAAGGGGACCACGAGCAGTACTTC.

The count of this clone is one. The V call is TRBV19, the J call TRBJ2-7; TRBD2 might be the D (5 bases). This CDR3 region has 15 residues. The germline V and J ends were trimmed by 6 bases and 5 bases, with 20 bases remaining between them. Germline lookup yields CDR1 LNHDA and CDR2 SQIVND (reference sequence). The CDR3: CASSIDGNYWDEQYF. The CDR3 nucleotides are TGTGCCAGTAGCATTGACGGGAACTATTGGGACGAGCAGTACTTC.

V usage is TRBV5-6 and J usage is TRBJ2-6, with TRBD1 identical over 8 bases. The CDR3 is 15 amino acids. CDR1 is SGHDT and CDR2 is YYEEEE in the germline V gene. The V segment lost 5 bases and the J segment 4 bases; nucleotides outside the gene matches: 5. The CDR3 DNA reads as TGTGCCAGCAGTTCAGGGGGCGAAGGGGCCAACGTCCTGACTTTC. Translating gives CASSSGGEGANVLTF.

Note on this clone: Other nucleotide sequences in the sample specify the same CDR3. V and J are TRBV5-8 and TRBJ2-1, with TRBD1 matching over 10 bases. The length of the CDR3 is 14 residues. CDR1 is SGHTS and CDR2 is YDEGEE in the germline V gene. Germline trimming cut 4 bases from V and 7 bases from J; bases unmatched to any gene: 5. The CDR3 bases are TGTGCCAGCAGCCTTGGACAGGGGGGTAATGAGCAGTTCTTC. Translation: CASSLGQGGNEQFF.

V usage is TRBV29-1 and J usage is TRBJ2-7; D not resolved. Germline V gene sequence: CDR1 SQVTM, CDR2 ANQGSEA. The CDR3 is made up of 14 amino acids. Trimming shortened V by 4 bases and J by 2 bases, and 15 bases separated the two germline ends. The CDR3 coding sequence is TGCAGCGTTGTCGTGGGAACGTCAACCTACGAGCAGTACTTC. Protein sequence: CSVVVGTSTYEQYF.

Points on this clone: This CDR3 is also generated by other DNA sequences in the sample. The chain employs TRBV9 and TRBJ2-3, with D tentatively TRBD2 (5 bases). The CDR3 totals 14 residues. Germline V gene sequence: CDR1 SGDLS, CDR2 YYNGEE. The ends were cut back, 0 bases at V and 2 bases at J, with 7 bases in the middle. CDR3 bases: TGTGCCAGCAGCGTAGCGGACTTCACAGATACGCAGTATTTT. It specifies CASSVADFTDTQYF.

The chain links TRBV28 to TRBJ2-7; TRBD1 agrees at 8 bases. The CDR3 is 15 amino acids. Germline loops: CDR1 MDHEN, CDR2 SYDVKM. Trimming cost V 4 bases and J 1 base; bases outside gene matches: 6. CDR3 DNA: TGTGCCAGCAGTTCAAGGACAGGGTCGTCCTACGAGCAGTACTTC. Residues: CASSSRTGSSYEQYF.

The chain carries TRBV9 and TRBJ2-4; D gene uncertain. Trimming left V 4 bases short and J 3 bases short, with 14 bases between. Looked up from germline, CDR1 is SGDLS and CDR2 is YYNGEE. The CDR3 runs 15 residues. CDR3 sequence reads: CASSPAVRSKNIQYF. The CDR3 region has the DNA TGTGCCAGCAGCCCCGCCGTGCGTAGCAAAAACATTCAGTACTTC.

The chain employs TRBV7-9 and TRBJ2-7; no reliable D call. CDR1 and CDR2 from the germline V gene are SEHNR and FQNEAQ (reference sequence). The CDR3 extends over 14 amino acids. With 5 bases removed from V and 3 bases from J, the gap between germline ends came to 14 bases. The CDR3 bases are TGTGCCAGCAGCCCCCCTGACGGAGTCTACGAGCAGTACTTC. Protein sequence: CASSPPDGVYEQYF.

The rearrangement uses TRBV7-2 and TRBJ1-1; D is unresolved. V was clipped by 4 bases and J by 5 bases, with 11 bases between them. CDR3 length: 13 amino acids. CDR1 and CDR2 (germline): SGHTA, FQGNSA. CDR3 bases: TGTGCCAGCAGCTCGCGGCCCGGAACTGAAGCTTTCTTT. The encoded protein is CASSSRPGTEAFF.

The CDR3 here is CASSPGGRSRNTGELFF. In DNA, the CDR3 is TGTGCCAGCAGCCCCGGGGGAAGGAGTAGGAACACCGGGGAGCTGTTTTTT. The genes are TRBV9 and TRBJ2-2; D is possibly TRBD2 (6 bases). The CDR3 sequence is 17 residues long. Germline-derived CDR1 and CDR2 are SGDLS and YYNGEE. V was shortened by 4 bases and J by 1 base, with 17 bases between the two germline ends.

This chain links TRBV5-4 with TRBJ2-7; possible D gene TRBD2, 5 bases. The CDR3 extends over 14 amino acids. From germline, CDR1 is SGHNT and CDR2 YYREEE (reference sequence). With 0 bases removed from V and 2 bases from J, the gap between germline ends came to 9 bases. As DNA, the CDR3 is TGTGCCAGCAGCTTGGTTCCCGGGACCTACGAGCAGTACTTC. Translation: CASSLVPGTYEQYF.

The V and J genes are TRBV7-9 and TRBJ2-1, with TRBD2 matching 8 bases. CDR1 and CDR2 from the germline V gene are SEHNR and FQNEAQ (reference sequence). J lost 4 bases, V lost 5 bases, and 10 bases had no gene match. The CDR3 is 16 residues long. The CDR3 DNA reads TGTGCCAGCAGCCCCCCTTTGCGGGAGGTGTACAATGAGCAGTTCTTC. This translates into CASSPPLREVYNEQFF.